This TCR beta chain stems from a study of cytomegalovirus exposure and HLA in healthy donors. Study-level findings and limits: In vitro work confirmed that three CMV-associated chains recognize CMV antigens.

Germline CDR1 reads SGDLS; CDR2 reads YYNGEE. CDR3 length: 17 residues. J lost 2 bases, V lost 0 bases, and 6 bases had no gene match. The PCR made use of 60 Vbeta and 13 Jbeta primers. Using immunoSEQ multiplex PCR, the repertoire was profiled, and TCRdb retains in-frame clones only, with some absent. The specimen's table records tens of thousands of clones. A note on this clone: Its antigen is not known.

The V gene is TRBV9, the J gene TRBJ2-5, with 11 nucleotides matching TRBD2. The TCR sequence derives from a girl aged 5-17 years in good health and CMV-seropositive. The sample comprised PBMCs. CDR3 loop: CASSVGLLAGEQETQYF. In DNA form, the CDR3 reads TGTGCCAGCAGCGTAGGTCTACTAGCGGGGGAACAAGAGACCCAGTACTTC.